One sample yielded the 9 T cell receptor beta chains listed below, sequenced in a study of blood T cell repertoires in COVID-19. The table came from immunoSEQ multiplex PCR; TCRdb's copy has only in-frame clones and leaves some out. The sample lists approximately 35,000 clones; approximately 85% were seen once. The sample was peripheral blood. These receptors were collected from a man in his sixties with active COVID-19.

In its sample, this clone was seen once. This sequence joins TRBV7-2 and TRBJ1-2, with 7 bases identical to TRBD1. The ends lost 3 bases at V and 7 bases at J; junction bases unmatched: 11. This CDR3 is 15 amino acids long. Germline CDR1 and CDR2: SGHTA and FQGNSA. The DNA of the CDR3 is TGTGCCAGCAGCTTGGGGACAGCCCCTACCTCTGGCTACACCTTC. This sequence encodes CASSLGTAPTSGYTF.

The chain recombines TRBV6-1 with TRBJ2-7; a possible D gene is TRBD1 (5 bases). The CDR3 consists of 14 residues. V dropped 1 base and J dropped 1 base, with 8 bases sitting between them. Germline V gene lookup returns CDR1 MNHNS and CDR2 SASEGT. The DNA for the CDR3 is TGTGCCAGCAGTGAAGAGGGGTCTTCCTACGAGCAGTACGTC. Protein: CASSEEGSSYEQYV.

J is TRBJ2-1 and V is TRBV2; 10 positions agree with TRBD2. Germline CDR1 SNHLY, CDR2 FYNNEI. The CDR3 is made up of 21 amino acids. Trimming removed 0 bases from V and 0 bases from J; junction bases left unmatched: 14. The CDR3 region has the DNA TGTGCCAGCAGTGAAGCGCTTCCGGGGACTAGCGCCTTTACCTCCTACAATGAGCAGTTCTTC. It codes for CASSEALPGTSAFTSYNEQFF.

This chain joins TRBV9 and TRBJ1-3; tentatively, D is TRBD1 (6 bases). Trimming removed 6 bases at V and 4 bases at J, with 20 bases between. Per the germline V gene, CDR1 is SGDLS and CDR2 is YYNGEE. The CDR3 totals 16 residues. CDR3 loop: CASTGPPRGGGNTIYF. The CDR3 coding sequence is TGTGCCAGCACCGGCCCCCCCAGGGGCGGCGGAAACACCATATATTTT. Looking up the rest from reference TRBV9 and TRBJ1-3 gives the full variable domain: DSGVTQTPKHLITATGQRVTLRCSPRSGDLSVYWYQQSLDQGLQFLIQYYNGEERAKGNILERFSAQQFPDLHSELNLSSLELGDSALYFCASTGPPRGGGNTIYFGEGSWLTVV.

This sequence joins TRBV10-3 and TRBJ2-2; 8 positions agree with TRBD1. The CDR3 covers 15 residues. The junction had 11 bases not matched to a gene; V was cut back by 10 bases and J by 4 bases. The germline V gene encodes CDR1 ENHRY and CDR2 SYGVKD. The CDR3: CATKPGTGGTGELFF. The CDR3, as DNA: TGTGCCACCAAGCCCGGGACAGGTGGCACCGGGGAGCTGTTTTTT.

The genes are TRBV5-6 and TRBJ2-3; D gene uncertain. Trimming took off 3 bases at V and 0 bases at J, with 5 bases between the two ends. This CDR3 comprises 13 residues. The V gene's germline CDR1 is SGHDT and CDR2 YYEEEE. The CDR3 DNA sequence: TGTGCCAGCAGCTGGCTTAGCACAGATACGCAGTATTTT. Its translation is CASSWLSTDTQYF.

This chain joins TRBV28 and TRBJ1-5, with unresolved D. The CDR3 has 15 residues. Trimming left V 1 base short and J 6 bases short, with 13 bases between. CDR1 is MDHEN, CDR2 SYDVKM, per germline. CDR3 in DNA: TGTGCCAGCAGTTTATTTATGTGGGAGTTTCAGCCCCAGCATTTT. Protein product: CASSLFMWEFQPQHF. Full variable domain (outside the CDR3, taken from reference TRBV28 and TRBJ1-5): DVKVTQSSRYLVKRTGEKVFLECVQDMDHENMFWYRQDPGLGLRLIYFSYDVKMKEKGDIPEGYSVSREKKERFSLILESASTNQTSMYLCASSLFMWEFQPQHFGDGTRLSIL.

This clone has a handful of counts. V and J are TRBV24-1 and TRBJ2-7; 9 nucleotides line up with TRBD2. Unmatched junction bases numbered 6, after V lost 4 bases and J lost 9 bases. CDR3 length: 13 residues. The germline CDR1 and CDR2 sequences are KGHDR and SFDVKD. In DNA, the CDR3 is TGTGCCACCAGTGACTGGACTAGCGCCGGGCAGTACTTC. The encoded protein is CATSDWTSAGQYF.

The chain links TRBV7-2 to TRBJ2-6, with TRBD1 matching over 7 bases. CDR1 and CDR2 from the germline V gene are SGHTA and FQGNSA. The CDR3 has 18 amino acids. After removal of 5 bases from V and 2 bases from J, the junction contained 12 bases not matched to a gene. The CDR3 sequence is CASSPGQVRVAGANVLTF. The CDR3, as DNA: TGTGCCAGCAGCCCCGGACAGGTTCGGGTAGCTGGGGCCAACGTCCTGACTTTC.